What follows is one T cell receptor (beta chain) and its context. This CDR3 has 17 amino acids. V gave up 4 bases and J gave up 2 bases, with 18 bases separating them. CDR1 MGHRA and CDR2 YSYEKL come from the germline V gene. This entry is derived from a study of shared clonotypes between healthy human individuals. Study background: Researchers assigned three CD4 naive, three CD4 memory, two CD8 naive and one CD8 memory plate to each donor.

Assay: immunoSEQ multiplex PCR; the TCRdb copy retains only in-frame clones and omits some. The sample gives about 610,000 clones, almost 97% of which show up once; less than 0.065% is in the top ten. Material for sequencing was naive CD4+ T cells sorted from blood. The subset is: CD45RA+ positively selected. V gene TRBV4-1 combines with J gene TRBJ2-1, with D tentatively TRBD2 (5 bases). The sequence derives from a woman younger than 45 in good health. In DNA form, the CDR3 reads TGCGCCAGCAGCCCCCGTTGGGAGAGGGAACCCTACAATGAGCAGTTCTTC. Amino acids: CASSPRWEREPYNEQFF.